This T cell receptor beta chain appears in the sequencing data of a study of CD8+CD57+ T cells in acquired aplastic anemia. Across the study: Each DNA sample taken from sorted CD4+ and CD8+ cells came to about 3.2 ug on average.

About this clonotype: Its antigen remains unidentified.

Unmatched junction bases numbered 6, after V lost 5 bases and J lost 4 bases. Germline V CDR1 and CDR2: SEHNR, FQNEAQ (reference sequence). The CDR3 runs 16 residues. Investigators profiled TCR beta VDJ and CDR3 from genomic DNA template. TCRdb reprocessed the reads via MiXCR and lists one record per CDR3 protein. The sample holds 200,000 or so distinct CDR3 sequences, about three fifths seen once. Study-wide findings and caveats: Roughly 31 CD8+ CDR3 sequences occurred in both the patients and the controls. Researchers reported that CD8+ Simpson's diversity was not significantly different in patients versus controls.

The chain joins TRBV7-9 to TRBJ2-2, with 11 bases that match TRBD1. The source material was sorted CD4+, CD8+, or CD8+CD57+ T cells (not recorded which) from PBMCs. This receptor was obtained from a human donor with severe aplastic anemia or a healthy control (not recorded which). The CDR3 reads CASSRTGTGGTGELFF. The CDR3 bases are TGTGCCAGCAGCCGGACCGGGACAGGGGGCACCGGGGAGCTGTTTTTT.